The entry that follows covers one T cell receptor (beta chain) sequence. Its antigen is unknown. CDR1 is MNHNY, CDR2 SVGAGI, per germline (reference sequence). This CDR3 contains 13 residues. Trimming removed 6 bases from V and 6 bases from J, with 14 bases in between. The sample comes from a study of radiation and T cells in renal cell carcinoma. Overall study results and limits: In blood, top tumor clones expanded by 2 weeks, shrinking by 4. No pretreatment tumor biopsies were available for baseline clonotypes.

Measured with immunoSEQ multiplex PCR; TCRdb has only the in-frame clones, and not every one. The sample lists about 150,000 clones, roughly 90% occurring once. The time point is: blood 4 weeks post-SBRT, at nephrectomy. Treatment in this sample: 15 Gy SBRT to primary tumor, nephrectomy 4 weeks later. After SBRT, blood was collected at 2 and 4 weeks, plus baseline. The tumor was a clear cell renal cell carcinoma. The rearrangement links TRBV6-6 to TRBJ1-2; maybe TRBD1 (5 bases). The sequence derives from a woman aged 45-65 years with renal cell carcinoma. Material: blood, obtained from a patient whose treatment included radiotherapy and nephrectomy. This chain's CDR3 is CASRGRGGDGYTF. The CDR3 DNA is TGTGCCAGCAGGGGACGGGGAGGGGATGGCTACACCTTC.